A selection of T cell receptor beta chains follows, all from one sample in a study of T cells in Graves' hyperthyroidism and ophthalmopathy. One entry per CDR3 protein, called by TCRdb with MiXCR from the multiplex PCR reads. Of 300,000 to 450,000 distinct CDR3 sequences listed, more than 11% are singletons. The sequencing input was blood. These TCRs come from a woman aged 60-75 years with Graves' hyperthyroidism. The CDR3 runs from the conserved cysteine through the conserved F or W. D genes are given only for firm matches. Part of the rows lack a size; the others show once, few, many or a class for expanded clones.

clone_size: many; v_call: TRBV29-1; j_call: TRBJ2-1; d_call: -; cdr3_aa: CSVGVSDKQFF; cdr3_nt: TGCAGCGTGGGGGTATCCGACAAGCAGTTCTTC
clone_size: many; v_call: TRBV7-9; j_call: TRBJ2-7; d_call: -; cdr3_aa: CASSSPGQPYEQYF; cdr3_nt: TGTGCCAGCAGCTCCCCGGGGCAGCCCTACGAGCAGTACTTC
clone_size: -; v_call: TRBV6-2/TRBV6-3; j_call: TRBJ2-7; d_call: TRBD2; cdr3_aa: CASSPLAGASHEQYF; cdr3_nt: TGTGCCAGCAGCCCTCTAGCGGGAGCAAGCCACGAGCAGTACTTC
clone_size: many; v_call: TRBV2; j_call: TRBJ1-3; d_call: TRBD1; cdr3_aa: CASSVGQGSGNTIYF; cdr3_nt: TGTGCCAGCAGCGTGGGACAGGGGTCTGGAAACACCATATATTTT
clone_size: many; v_call: TRBV5-1; j_call: TRBJ2-5; d_call: -; cdr3_aa: CASRPGRIQETQYF; cdr3_nt: TGCGCCAGCAGACCGGGACGGATCCAAGAGACCCAGTACTTC
clone_size: -; v_call: TRBV24-1; j_call: TRBJ2-7; d_call: -; cdr3_aa: CATSDSTGPGEQYF; cdr3_nt: TGTGCCACCAGTGATTCAACAGGTCCCGGCGAGCAGTACTTC
clone_size: -; v_call: TRBV3-1; j_call: TRBJ2-2; d_call: -; cdr3_aa: CASSRLSSIAGELFF; cdr3_nt: TGTGCCAGCAGCCGCTTAAGTAGTATCGCCGGGGAGCTGTTTTTT
clone_size: many; v_call: TRBV12-3/TRBV12-4; j_call: TRBJ1-1; d_call: -; cdr3_aa: CASSPEYWSTEAFF; cdr3_nt: TGTGCCAGCAGTCCAGAATATTGGAGCACTGAAGCTTTCTTT
clone_size: many; v_call: TRBV24-1; j_call: TRBJ2-7; d_call: -; cdr3_aa: CATSDLHEQYF; cdr3_nt: TGTGCCACCAGTGATTTGCACGAGCAGTACTTC
clone_size: many; v_call: TRBV12-3/TRBV12-4; j_call: TRBJ1-1; d_call: -; cdr3_aa: CASSSGVVRRAFF; cdr3_nt: TGTGCCAGCAGTAGCGGGGTCGTGCGCCGAGCTTTCTTT
clone_size: many; v_call: TRBV2; j_call: TRBJ2-1; d_call: -; cdr3_aa: CASSIREPPYNEQFF; cdr3_nt: TGTGCCAGCAGCATAAGAGAGCCCCCCTACAATGAGCAGTTCTTC
clone_size: many; v_call: TRBV30; j_call: TRBJ1-5; d_call: TRBD1; cdr3_aa: CAWSGTGRSQPQHF; cdr3_nt: TGTGCCTGGAGTGGGACAGGGCGTAGTCAGCCCCAGCATTTT
clone_size: -; v_call: TRBV10-2; j_call: TRBJ1-2; d_call: TRBD1; cdr3_aa: CASSDVGQGFGYTF; cdr3_nt: TGCGCCAGCAGTGATGTGGGACAGGGGTTTGGCTACACCTTC
clone_size: few; v_call: TRBV4-1; j_call: TRBJ1-1; d_call: -; cdr3_aa: CASSSPGRHMNTEAFF; cdr3_nt: TGCGCCAGCAGCAGTCCCGGACGCCACATGAACACTGAAGCTTTCTTT
clone_size: many; v_call: TRBV28; j_call: TRBJ2-7; d_call: TRBD2; cdr3_aa: CASSSPTSGSPYEQYF; cdr3_nt: TGTGCCAGCAGTTCCCCGACTAGCGGCAGCCCCTACGAGCAGTACTTC
clone_size: many; v_call: TRBV5-6; j_call: TRBJ1-2; d_call: -; cdr3_aa: CASSPGGGGYGYTF; cdr3_nt: TGTGCCAGCAGCCCCGGTGGAGGGGGCTATGGCTACACCTTC
clone_size: -; v_call: TRBV12-3/TRBV12-4; j_call: TRBJ2-1; d_call: TRBD2; cdr3_aa: CASSDQREYNEQFF; cdr3_nt: TGTGCCAGCAGTGATCAGCGGGAGTACAATGAGCAGTTCTTC
clone_size: few; v_call: TRBV7-2; j_call: TRBJ1-3; d_call: -; cdr3_aa: CASLQDLSGNTIYF; cdr3_nt: TGTGCCAGCTTACAGGACCTCTCTGGAAACACCATATATTTT
clone_size: many; v_call: TRBV28; j_call: TRBJ2-7; d_call: -; cdr3_aa: CASTTGGAYEQYF; cdr3_nt: TGTGCCAGCACCACAGGGGGGGCCTACGAGCAGTACTTC
clone_size: many; v_call: TRBV27; j_call: TRBJ2-3; d_call: -; cdr3_aa: CASSLWMSGRSTDTQYF; cdr3_nt: TGTGCCAGCAGTTTATGGATGAGCGGGCGCAGCACAGATACGCAGTATTTT
clone_size: many; v_call: TRBV5-1; j_call: TRBJ1-1; d_call: -; cdr3_aa: CASSLALGRGTEAFF; cdr3_nt: TGCGCCAGCAGCTTGGCCTTGGGGCGGGGTACTGAAGCTTTCTTT
clone_size: many; v_call: TRBV28; j_call: TRBJ2-3; d_call: TRBD2; cdr3_aa: CATTGGGLVVFRHRDTQYF; cdr3_nt: TGTGCCACAACGGGGGGAGGACTAGTAGTATTCAGGCATCGAGATACGCAGTATTTT
clone_size: many; v_call: TRBV11-3; j_call: TRBJ2-7; d_call: -; cdr3_aa: CASSPRQGAGTYEQYF; cdr3_nt: TGTGCCAGCAGCCCAAGACAGGGAGCGGGGACCTACGAGCAGTACTTC
clone_size: many; v_call: TRBV5-1; j_call: TRBJ2-3; d_call: -; cdr3_aa: CASSSYSGATDTQYF; cdr3_nt: TGCGCCAGCAGCTCCTACTCAGGGGCCACAGATACGCAGTATTTT
clone_size: -; v_call: TRBV29-1; j_call: TRBJ1-4; d_call: -; cdr3_aa: CSYKGVANEKLFF; cdr3_nt: TGCAGCTACAAAGGGGTTGCTAATGAAAAACTGTTTTTT
clone_size: -; v_call: TRBV4-1; j_call: TRBJ2-3; d_call: TRBD2; cdr3_aa: CASSQDPAGLRTDTQYF; cdr3_nt: TGCGCCAGCAGCCAAGATCCAGCGGGGCTACGCACAGATACGCAGTATTTT
clone_size: many; v_call: TRBV20-1; j_call: TRBJ2-1; d_call: TRBD2; cdr3_aa: CSARGLVAGGENEQFF; cdr3_nt: TGCAGTGCGCGTGGGCTGGTGGCGGGGGGCGAGAATGAGCAGTTCTTC
clone_size: -; v_call: TRBV5-1; j_call: TRBJ2-1; d_call: -; cdr3_aa: CASSQWDEQFF; cdr3_nt: TGCGCCAGCAGCCAGTGGGATGAGCAGTTCTTC
clone_size: many; v_call: TRBV12-3/TRBV12-4; j_call: TRBJ1-3; d_call: -; cdr3_aa: CASSSAVSGNTIYF; cdr3_nt: TGTGCCAGCAGTTCCGCAGTCTCTGGAAACACCATATATTTT
clone_size: few; v_call: TRBV6-1; j_call: TRBJ1-2; d_call: TRBD1; cdr3_aa: CASRAGGSNYGYTF; cdr3_nt: TGTGCCAGCAGGGCAGGGGGAAGTAACTATGGCTACACCTTC
clone_size: many; v_call: TRBV20-1; j_call: TRBJ2-1; d_call: TRBD2; cdr3_aa: CSATALAGGSNEQFF; cdr3_nt: TGCAGTGCCACGGCCCTAGCGGGAGGGAGTAATGAGCAGTTCTTC
clone_size: -; v_call: TRBV6-1; j_call: TRBJ2-5; d_call: -; cdr3_aa: CASSLGLGVETQYF; cdr3_nt: TGTGCCAGCAGCCTAGGGCTCGGAGTGGAGACCCAGTACTTC
clone_size: many; v_call: TRBV11-2; j_call: TRBJ2-1; d_call: TRBD2; cdr3_aa: CASSGLAGTNNEQFF; cdr3_nt: TGTGCCAGCAGCGGACTAGCGGGCACCAACAATGAGCAGTTCTTC
clone_size: many; v_call: TRBV2; j_call: TRBJ1-1; d_call: -; cdr3_aa: CASSDWDTEAFF; cdr3_nt: TGTGCCAGCAGCGACTGGGACACTGAAGCTTTCTTT
clone_size: few; v_call: TRBV6-1; j_call: TRBJ1-5; d_call: -; cdr3_aa: CASSLGQAQPQHF; cdr3_nt: TGTGCCAGCTCCCTGGGTCAGGCTCAGCCCCAGCATTTT
clone_size: many; v_call: TRBV11-2; j_call: TRBJ2-7; d_call: -; cdr3_aa: CASSSRTFAEQYF; cdr3_nt: TGTGCCAGCAGCTCGAGGACATTCGCCGAGCAGTACTTC
clone_size: -; v_call: TRBV6-1; j_call: TRBJ2-3; d_call: -; cdr3_aa: CASKREGFGTDTQYF; cdr3_nt: TGTGCCAGCAAGAGGGAAGGGTTCGGCACAGATACGCAGTATTTT
clone_size: many; v_call: TRBV30; j_call: TRBJ1-2; d_call: -; cdr3_aa: CAWTKRTVYGYTF; cdr3_nt: TGTGCCTGGACGAAACGGACAGTCTATGGCTACACCTTC
clone_size: many; v_call: TRBV28; j_call: TRBJ1-6; d_call: -; cdr3_aa: CASSPSDGSYNSPLHF; cdr3_nt: TGTGCCAGCAGTCCGTCGGACGGCTCCTATAATTCACCCCTCCACTTT
clone_size: -; v_call: TRBV5-1; j_call: TRBJ2-4; d_call: -; cdr3_aa: CASSLGWTENIQYF; cdr3_nt: TGCGCCAGCAGCTTGGGATGGACAGAAAACATTCAGTACTTC
clone_size: few; v_call: TRBV19; j_call: TRBJ2-2; d_call: TRBD1; cdr3_aa: CASQDRESTGELFF; cdr3_nt: TGTGCCAGTCAGGACAGGGAGAGTACCGGGGAGCTGTTTTTT
clone_size: -; v_call: TRBV11-2; j_call: TRBJ2-1; d_call: TRBD2; cdr3_aa: CASSLDPGTSGAYNEQFF; cdr3_nt: TGTGCCAGCAGCTTAGATCCCGGGACTAGCGGGGCCTACAATGAGCAGTTCTTC
clone_size: many; v_call: TRBV7-9; j_call: TRBJ1-2; d_call: -; cdr3_aa: CASSLAGIDYGYTF; cdr3_nt: TGTGCCAGCAGCTTAGCGGGGATCGACTATGGCTACACCTTC
clone_size: many; v_call: TRBV5-5; j_call: TRBJ2-1; d_call: TRBD2; cdr3_aa: CASSSRGGPTYNEQFF; cdr3_nt: TGTGCCAGCAGCTCCCGGGGGGGGCCGACTTACAATGAGCAGTTCTTC
clone_size: -; v_call: TRBV24-1; j_call: TRBJ2-2; d_call: TRBD2; cdr3_aa: CATSDFTGGPTGELFF; cdr3_nt: TGTGCCACCAGTGATTTTACGGGAGGGCCGACCGGGGAGCTGTTTTTT